This T cell receptor (beta chain) comes out of a study of neurological immune-mediated disorders (dated by TCRdb to the late 2010s). About the full investigation: Among the roughly 35 multiple sclerosis patients, relapsing-remitting MS accounted for around 30 and secondary progressive MS accounted for 3. Using UMI-based sequencing, the study compared peripheral blood TCR-beta repertoires from patients with HTLV-I-associated myelopathy (HAM/TSP), patients with multiple sclerosis, and healthy controls. Longitudinal samples, technical triplicates and paired sorted CD4+ and CD8+ T-cell subsets, alongside PBMC samples, were included among the roughly 100 TCR-beta libraries. Of the 68 subjects in the cohort, about 14 were HAM/TSP patients, 34 were multiple sclerosis patients, and around 20 were healthy controls.

Points the paper makes about the study in general: No association of the MS cluster with clinical or MRI features was observed, and the need for larger cohorts was stated by the authors. TCR clonal expansion was highest in HAM/TSP patients and lowest in MS patients, with MS patients falling below even healthy controls. Expanded clones from different subjects shared no identical CDR3 amino acid sequences, which suggests that TCR-beta repertoires were private in all groups. In phylogenetic analysis, the repertoires of 18 of 34 MS patients grouped into a cluster of related CDR3 sequences, which suggests a possible signature at the repertoire level.

Libraries from unsorted PBMCs were made from 2 million PBMCs kept in RNAlater at -80 degrees C until RNA extraction. The multiple sclerosis patients were enrolled in a US clinical protocol that used magnetic resonance imaging to evaluate disease progression. PBMCs were separated from peripheral blood using Ficoll-Hypaque density gradient centrifugation and then cryopreserved in liquid nitrogen. This clonotype was seen repeatedly, ten times or more. What this receptor recognizes is not known. Per-nucleotide qualities are absent, and no much larger clonotype sits a single base away. cDNA synthesis used template-switch 5'RACE with a primer carrying a 10-nucleotide random unique molecular identifier tagging each TCR transcript. Every sequencing run yielded over 190 million TCR-beta sequences covering 15-18 subjects. The RNeasy kit was used for extraction of total RNA. TCR-beta VDJ regions were amplified with primers for the TCR constant region and the 5'RACE anchor, using the KAPA Real-time Library Amplification kit. Sample indexes and Illumina adaptors were added in a first PCR, and a second PCR then increased library yield. After Ampure bead purification, the roughly 650 bp TCR product was size-selected on a 2% E-gel SizeSelection system. Before pooling, library quality was checked on a Bioanalyzer, concentration was measured with Qubit, and libraries were quantified with the Kapa Library Quantification kit. Libraries were sequenced paired-end 2 x 150 bp on an Illumina HiSeq 2500. To increase sequence diversity, about 25-31% phiX was spiked into each library pool. In the authors' own workflow: Quality-filtered reads were processed with the UMI-based MiGEC pipeline, which removed over 80% of raw TCR sequences during error correction. VDJ genes were aligned to IMGT germline references, and each clonotype was defined by a unique CDR3 amino acid sequence together with V-J genes. Clonal expansion, Shannon diversity, and CDR3 relatedness (CalcPairwiseDistances, ClusterSamples) were evaluated with VDJtools, and phylogenetic trees were built with CLCbio workbench. Using coefficient-of-variation modelling across technical triplicates, the study counted a clone as expanded if it had at least 8 unique UMIs. Starting from the raw public reads, TCRdb applied fastp trimming at Q25, assembled clones with MiXCR and retained in-frame beta chains. Under each unique CDR3 protein, matching rows form one entry showing the most common genes and DNA. None of the V and J calls come from the authors' own analysis; TCRdb made them. In all, the sample holds 70,000 to 90,000 distinct CDR3 sequences, and 5% to 6% of those were seen once. The ten largest account for less than 2.5% of the sample.

The junction shows trimming of 4 bases on V and 5 bases on J, and the gene matches do not reach 11 bases of it. CDR1 and CDR2 were assigned from the germline V gene (reference sequence) as SGHNT and YYREEE. From cysteine to phenylalanine, the CDR3 is 16 amino acids long. Of the read, only the CDR3 DNA is kept; its 48 bases are in frame from base 1. Sequencing was done on a sample of PBMCs. This sequence originates from a woman aged 25 to 39 with multiple sclerosis. The sequence is built from TRBV5-4 and TRBJ2-1; 8 of the junction bases match TRBD2. The CDR3 protein is CASSLKSGRRDNEQFF. DNA sequence: TGTGCCAGCAGCCTAAAAAGCGGGAGAAGAGACAATGAGCAGTTCTTC.